The clone carrying this T cell receptor (beta chain) was seen ten or more times. As yet, its antigen is unknown. TCRdb itself ran the 5' RACE reads through MiXCR, one entry per CDR3 protein. Of under 5,500 distinct CDR3 sequences listed, about 12% were seen once; the top ten hold 40% to 60%. The data are from a study of spatial heterogeneity in lung cancer. Background on the study: Correlation of TCR transcript counts in tumor regions with a T cell module score from matched bulk RNA-seq was strong.

Time point defined: sample taken at primary tumor resection. The donor group consisted of roughly 70 patients who had untreated, early-stage non-small cell lung cancer. Germline CDR1 reads SGHRS; CDR2 reads YFSETQ. CDR3 length equals 13 residues. The ends lost 3 bases at V and 7 bases at J; junction bases unmatched: 6. Study-level points and caveats: In tumors, expanded intratumoral alpha and beta TCR counts tracked mutation counts.

The sequencing used lung tumor tissue, collected at surgery. This TCR was sampled from a male donor with early-stage non-small cell lung cancer. The chain employs TRBV5-1 and TRBJ1-2; 7 bases line up with TRBD1. CDR3 sequence reads: CASSWGTEGGYTF. The CDR3 nucleotides are TGCGCCAGCAGCTGGGGGACAGAGGGTGGCTACACCTTC.